This TCR beta chain was identified during a study of T-cell memory formation after mild COVID-19. Trimming removed 5 bases from V and 2 bases from J, with 14 bases in between. The CDR3 has 15 residues. From the 5' RACE reads, TCRdb called clonotypes with MiXCR, one entry per CDR3 protein. The data show under 550,000 distinct CDR3 sequences, more than 15% seen once. General study points: Clones contracting day 15 to 85 were balanced CD4/CD8; later expanders leaned CD4+. Contracting clones localized mainly to CM and EM when CD4+ and mainly to EMRA when CD8+. Researchers could not confirm that second-wave clones peaking on day 37 targeted SARS-CoV-2.

There are a few counts of this clonotype. Its antigen is undetermined. The receptor was derived from a man aged 18 to 29 who had mild COVID-19 (a few samples of this study predate the infection). Cell type and time point are not known. J is TRBJ2-3 and V is TRBV12-3 or TRBV12-4, with D possibly TRBD2 on 5 matching bases. Material: PBMCs or a T cell subset sorted from them (not recorded which). The CDR3 bases are TGTGCCAGCAGTCCCTCAGACTATACCACAGATACGCAGTATTTT. This encodes CASSPSDYTTDTQYF.